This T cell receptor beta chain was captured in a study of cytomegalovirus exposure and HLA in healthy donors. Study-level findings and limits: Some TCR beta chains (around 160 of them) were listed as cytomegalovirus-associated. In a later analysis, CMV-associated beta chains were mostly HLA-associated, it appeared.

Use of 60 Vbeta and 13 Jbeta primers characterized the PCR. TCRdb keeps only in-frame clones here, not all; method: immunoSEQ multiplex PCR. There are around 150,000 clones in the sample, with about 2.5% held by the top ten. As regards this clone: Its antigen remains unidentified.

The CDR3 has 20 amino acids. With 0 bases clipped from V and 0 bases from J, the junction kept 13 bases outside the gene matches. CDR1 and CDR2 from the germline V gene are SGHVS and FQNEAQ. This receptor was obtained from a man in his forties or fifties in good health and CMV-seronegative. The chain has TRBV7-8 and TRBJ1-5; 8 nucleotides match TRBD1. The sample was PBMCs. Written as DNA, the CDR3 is TGTGCCAGCAGCTTAGCTACAGGGGGTGGTGTAGTAGCTAGCAATCAGCCCCAGCATTTT. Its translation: CASSLATGGGVVASNQPQHF.